A single sample gave rise to the 18 T cell receptor beta chains below, sequenced in a study of spatial heterogeneity in lung cancer. Study results and limitations: The study found that expanded intratumoral alpha and beta TCR counts tracked tumor mutation counts.

TCRdb re-analysed the 5' RACE reads in MiXCR, keeping a single row per CDR3 protein. This table holds about 2,800 distinct CDR3 sequences, approximately 4.5% found once. Time point: sample taken at primary tumor resection. These receptors are not linked to any known antigen. The sample consisted of lung tumor tissue, taken at surgery. These receptor sequences come from a female donor with early-stage non-small cell lung cancer.

Judged by abundance, this clonotype is medium-sized. This chain uses TRBV7-9 with TRBJ2-7; either TRBD1 or TRBD2 may supply D (5 bases each). Trimming removed 0 bases from V and 3 bases from J, with 6 bases in between. Germline CDR1 reads SEHNR; CDR2 reads FQNEAQ (reference sequence). The CDR3 has 13 amino acids. DNA for the CDR3: TGTGCCAGCAGCTTAGCGGGGGTCTACGAGCAGTACTTC. Translation: CASSLAGVYEQYF.

This clonotype is labeled as medium-sized (0.01 to 0.1%). V and J are TRBV28 and TRBJ1-5, with 10 bases fitting TRBD1. The CDR3 sequence is 17 residues long. Germline lookup yields CDR1 MDHEN and CDR2 SYDVKM. The J segment lost 0 bases and the V segment lost 6 bases, leaving 8 bases of the junction unmatched. The CDR3 spells CASSPGTGVYSNQPQHF. In DNA form, the CDR3 reads TGTGCCAGCAGCCCCGGGACAGGGGTTTATAGCAATCAGCCCCAGCATTTT.

This clonotype is medium-sized (0.01 to 0.1%) by share. One end of the junction fails to match germline, which may point to a read error. This chain links TRBV3-1 with TRBJ2-7; D is possibly TRBD2 (5 bases). This CDR3 is built from 15 residues. Germline lookup yields CDR1 LGHDT and CDR2 YNNKEL (reference sequence). CDR3 bases: TGTGCCAGCAGCCAAGATGCGACGGACTCCCACGAGCAGTACTTC. Protein product: CASSQDATDSHEQYF.

This clonotype is deemed medium-sized (0.01 to 0.1%). The chain is built from TRBV9 and TRBJ1-3; D is unclear. This CDR3 comprises 17 residues. CDR1 is SGDLS and CDR2 is YYNGEE in the germline V gene. V gave up 3 bases and J gave up 0 bases, with 16 bases separating them. CDR3 amino acids: CASSESAGSYSGNTIYF. CDR3 DNA sequence: TGTGCCAGCAGCGAGTCGGCAGGCAGTTACTCTGGAAACACCATATATTTT.

This clonotype was counted once. V usage is TRBV4-1 and J usage is TRBJ1-1, with 8 bases identical to TRBD1. The CDR3 totals 15 residues. The germline V gene has CDR1 MGHRA and CDR2 YSYEKL. The J segment lost 0 bases and the V segment lost 5 bases, leaving 5 bases of the junction unmatched. The CDR3 nucleotides read TGCGCCAGCAGCTCCGGGACAGGTATGAACACTGAAGCTTTCTTT. Its protein product is CASSSGTGMNTEAFF.

Many counts were recorded for this clonotype. The rearrangement uses TRBV6-1 and TRBJ2-3; 7 bases fit TRBD1. V gave up 11 bases and J gave up 1 base; unmatched junction bases: 9. CDR1 and CDR2 (germline): MNHNS, SASEGT. This CDR3 is 14 amino acids long. For the CDR3, the DNA is TGTGCCGCTATCCGGGACAGAGGCACAGATACGCAGTATTTT. This codes for CAAIRDRGTDTQYF.

This clonotype rates as medium-sized. The chain joins TRBV7-2 to TRBJ1-2, with D unclear. Germline loops: CDR1 SGHTA, CDR2 FQGNSA. V lost 4 bases and J 0 bases, leaving 15 bases between the germline ends. This CDR3 comprises 16 residues. CDR3 sequence (DNA): TGTGCCAGCAGCTCCAGCGGGCAGAAAGCTAACTATGGCTACACCTTC. Residues: CASSSSGQKANYGYTF.

By its share, this clonotype is medium-sized. The chain carries TRBV2 and TRBJ1-4; maybe TRBD1 (5 bases). Trimming cost V 5 bases and J 7 bases, with 14 bases left between them. CDR1 is SNHLY, CDR2 FYNNEI, per germline. The CDR3 is 14 residues long. In DNA form, the CDR3 reads TGTGCCAGCAGTATCAGGGTGGTGGGTGAAAAACTGTTTTTT. It specifies CASSIRVVGEKLFF.

Sample share makes this clonotype medium-sized (0.01 to 0.1%). The V and J genes are TRBV9 and TRBJ1-6; D gene unclear. The CDR3 contains 14 residues. CDR1 and CDR2 from the germline V gene are SGDLS and YYNGEE. V was clipped by 3 bases and J by 10 bases, with 14 bases between them. DNA of the CDR3: TGTGCCAGCAGCGCACTTAGGGAGGGCTCACCCCTCCACTTT. As protein: CASSALREGSPLHF.

In this sample, this clonotype is medium-sized. This CDR3 is CASTARIETQYF. The CDR3 coding sequence is TGTGCCAGCACCGCCAGGATCGAGACCCAGTACTTC. The J gene is TRBJ2-5, the V gene TRBV6-6; D not resolved. Between the trimmed V and J ends, which lost 7 bases and 5 bases, there was a span of 11 bases. Germline V gives CDR1 MNHNY, CDR2 SVGAGI (reference sequence). CDR3 size: 12 residues.

This clonotype was observed at least ten times. V is TRBV5-1 and J is TRBJ2-3; unclear D gene. The V gene's germline CDR1 is SGHRS and CDR2 YFSETQ. This CDR3 is built from 13 residues. Trimming cost V 7 bases and J 1 base, with 10 bases left between them. The CDR3 loop is CASGPPGTDTQYF. In nucleotides, the CDR3 is TGCGCCAGCGGCCCCCCTGGCACAGATACGCAGTATTTT.

By proportion, this clonotype is medium-sized (0.01 to 0.1%). This chain connects TRBV30 to TRBJ2-2, with D uncertain. CDR1 and CDR2 from the germline V gene are GTSNPN and SVGIG (reference sequence). This CDR3 is 16 amino acids long. V was cut by 0 bases and J by 1 base, with 12 bases left in between. CDR3 sequence (DNA): TGTGCCTGGAGTGTTCTGAGGCAGATGAACACCGGGGAGCTGTTTTTT. This encodes CAWSVLRQMNTGELFF.

This clonotype rates as medium-sized (0.01 to 0.1%). Written as DNA, the CDR3 is TGTGCCAGCAGCCCCAGCTGGACGGCCTACGAGCAGTACTTC. This sequence encodes CASSPSWTAYEQYF. V gene TRBV28 combines with J gene TRBJ2-7; unclear D gene. This CDR3 has 14 amino acids. Germline-derived CDR1 and CDR2 are MDHEN and SYDVKM. Trimming removed 6 bases at V and 2 bases at J, with 14 bases between. The variable domain in full, completed from reference TRBV28 and TRBJ2-7, reads DVKVTQSSRYLVKRTGEKVFLECVQDMDHENMFWYRQDPGLGLRLIYFSYDVKMKEKGDIPEGYSVSREKKERFSLILESASTNQTSMYLCASSPSWTAYEQYFGPGTRLTVT.

By share, this clonotype ranks as medium-sized. The gene calls are TRBV7-2 and TRBJ2-3; TRBD2 matches 7 bases. V trimming: 1 base; J trimming: 6 bases; junction bases outside the gene matches: 7. The CDR3 runs 15 residues. Germline V gene sequence: CDR1 SGHTA, CDR2 FQGNSA. Here the CDR3 reads CASSLDGGRGDTQYF. Written as DNA, the CDR3 is TGTGCCAGCAGCTTAGACGGCGGGCGGGGGGATACGCAGTATTTT.

By frequency in the sample, this clonotype is medium-sized (0.01 to 0.1%). The genes are TRBV7-2 and TRBJ1-5, with TRBD1 identical over 7 bases. Losses at the gene ends were 5 bases for V and 4 bases for J; bases not matched to a gene: 8. The CDR3 loop spans 15 amino acids. CDR1 SGHTA and CDR2 FQGNSA come from the germline V gene. The CDR3 DNA reads as TGTGCCAGCAGCGTTACAGGGGTTGGAAATCAGCCCCAGCATTTT. Protein sequence: CASSVTGVGNQPQHF.

This clonotype was picked up many times. The V call is TRBV12-3 or TRBV12-4, the J call TRBJ2-1; TRBD2 is a possible D gene (7 bases). The CDR3 length is 14 residues. Trimming left V 0 bases short and J 7 bases short, with 10 bases between. The CDR3 DNA is TGTGCCAGCAGTTTAGCGGGGGGGCGGAATGAGCAGTTCTTC. It encodes CASSLAGGRNEQFF.

By sample share, this clonotype is large. V gene TRBV20-1 combines with J gene TRBJ2-2; the match to TRBD2 covers 7 bases. The V gene's germline CDR1 is DFQATT and CDR2 SNEGSKA (reference sequence). With 5 bases clipped from V and 1 base from J, the junction kept 4 bases outside the gene matches. There are 14 residues in the CDR3. Here the CDR3 DNA reads TGCAGTGCTTCACTAGCGCGGAACACCGGGGAGCTGTTTTTT. This gives the protein CSASLARNTGELFF.

This clonotype is labeled medium-sized. CDR3 residues: CASSYTEAVYGYTF. The CDR3 DNA follows: TGTGCCAGCAGTTATACTGAAGCGGTCTATGGCTACACCTTC. This rearrangement joins TRBV6-2 or TRBV6-3 to TRBJ1-2; D unclear. The CDR3 is 14 amino acids. Germline V CDR1 and CDR2: MNHEY, SVGEGT. Trimming left V 3 bases short and J 4 bases short, with 12 bases between.